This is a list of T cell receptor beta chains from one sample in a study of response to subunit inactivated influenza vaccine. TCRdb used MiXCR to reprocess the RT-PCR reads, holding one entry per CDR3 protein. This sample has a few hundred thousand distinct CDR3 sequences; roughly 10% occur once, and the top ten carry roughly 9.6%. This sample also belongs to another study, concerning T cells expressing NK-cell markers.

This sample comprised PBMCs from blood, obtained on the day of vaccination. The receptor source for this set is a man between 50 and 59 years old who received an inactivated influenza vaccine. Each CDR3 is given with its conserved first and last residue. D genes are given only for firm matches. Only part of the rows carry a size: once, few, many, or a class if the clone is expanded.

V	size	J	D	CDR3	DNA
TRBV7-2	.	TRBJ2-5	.	CASSLFGVKETQYF	TGTGCCAGCAGCTTATTTGGGGTTAAAGAGACCCAGTACTTC
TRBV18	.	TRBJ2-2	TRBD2	CASPTTDSGGPVGGELFF	TGTGCCAGCCCAACCACGGACAGCGGGGGGCCAGTCGGCGGGGAGCTGTTTTTT
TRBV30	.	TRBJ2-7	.	CAWSQESYEQYF	TGTGCCTGGAGTCAGGAGTCCTACGAGCAGTACTTC
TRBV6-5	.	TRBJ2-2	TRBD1	CASSYGTGNTGELFF	TGTGCCAGCAGTTACGGGACAGGAAACACCGGGGAGCTGTTTTTT
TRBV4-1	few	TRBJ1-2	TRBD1	CASSQDPPGTAFYGYTF	TGCGCCAGCAGCCAAGATCCACCGGGGACAGCCTTTTATGGCTACACCTTC
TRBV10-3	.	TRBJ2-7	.	CAISEVYGGAAYEQYF	TGTGCCATCAGCGAGGTTTACGGCGGTGCCGCCTACGAGCAGTACTTC
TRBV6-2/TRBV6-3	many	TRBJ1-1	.	CASSWLEPGSEAFF	TGTGCCAGCAGTTGGCTAGAGCCGGGGTCCGAAGCTTTCTTT
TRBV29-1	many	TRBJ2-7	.	CSVEGLPGSSYEQYF	TGCAGCGTTGAGGGACTTCCCGGGAGCTCCTACGAGCAGTACTTC
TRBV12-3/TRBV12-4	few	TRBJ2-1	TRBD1	CASRPPVGTGVNEQFF	TGTGCCAGCAGACCCCCTGTAGGGACAGGGGTAAATGAGCAGTTCTTC
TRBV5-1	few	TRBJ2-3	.	CASSPRPGTYSTDTQYF	TGCGCCAGCAGCCCACGACCCGGGACTTATAGCACAGATACGCAGTATTTT
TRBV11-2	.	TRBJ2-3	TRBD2	CASSSPIAGGNTDTQYF	TGTGCCAGCAGCTCCCCTATAGCGGGGGGGAACACAGATACGCAGTATTTT
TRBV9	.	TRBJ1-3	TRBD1	CASSPRQGRNTIYF	TGTGCCAGCAGCCCCCGACAGGGGAGAAACACCATATATTTT
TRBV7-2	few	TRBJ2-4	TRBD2	CASTPWEGQSNIQYF	TGTGCCAGCACCCCATGGGAGGGGCAATCAAACATTCAGTACTTC
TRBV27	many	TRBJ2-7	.	CASCPGLPAAYEQYF	TGTGCCAGCTGCCCTGGATTGCCGGCAGCCTACGAGCAGTACTTC
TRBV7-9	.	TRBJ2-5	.	CASSLAFGGQETQYF	TGTGCCAGCAGCTTAGCCTTTGGGGGCCAAGAGACCCAGTACTTC
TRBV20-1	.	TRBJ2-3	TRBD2	CSERGLAGGLDTQYF	TGCAGTGAGAGGGGGCTAGCGGGAGGGCTCGATACGCAGTATTTT
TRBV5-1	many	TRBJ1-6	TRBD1	CASSVGQGLTSPLHF	TGCGCCAGCAGCGTAGGACAGGGACTTACTTCACCCCTCCACTTT
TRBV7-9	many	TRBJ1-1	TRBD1	CASSLASGQGSAEAFF	TGTGCCAGCAGCTTAGCCTCGGGACAGGGGTCGGCTGAAGCTTTCTTT
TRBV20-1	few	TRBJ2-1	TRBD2	CSARDLRLAGVGEQFF	TGCAGTGCTAGAGATCTAAGACTAGCGGGAGTAGGTGAGCAGTTCTTC
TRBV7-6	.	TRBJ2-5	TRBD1	CASSLRDRGYQETQYF	TGTGCCAGCAGCCTTAGGGACAGGGGGTACCAAGAGACCCAGTACTTC
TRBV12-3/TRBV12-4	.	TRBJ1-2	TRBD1	CASRDTGDGGGYTF	TGTGCCAGCAGGGATACAGGGGATGGAGGTGGCTACACCTTC
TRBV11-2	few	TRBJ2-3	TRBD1	CASSTIQGSTDTQYF	TGTGCCAGCAGTACGATACAGGGGAGCACAGATACGCAGTATTTT
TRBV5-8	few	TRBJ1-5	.	CASSFYRAQPQHF	TGTGCCAGCAGCTTTTATAGGGCTCAGCCCCAGCATTTT
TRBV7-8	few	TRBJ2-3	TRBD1	CASSYRTGGFRSDTQYF	TGTGCCAGCAGCTACCGGACAGGGGGGTTCCGGTCAGATACGCAGTATTTT
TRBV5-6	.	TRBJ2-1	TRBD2	CASSSGPGTSDEQFF	TGTGCCAGCAGCTCAGGACCTGGGACTAGCGATGAGCAGTTCTTC
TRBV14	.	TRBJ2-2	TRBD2	CASSRHPSGIRTGELFF	TGTGCCAGCAGCCGCCATCCTAGCGGGATCCGGACCGGGGAGCTGTTTTTT
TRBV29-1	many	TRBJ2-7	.	CSVGTGGTYEQYF	TGCAGCGTTGGGACAGGAGGGACCTACGAGCAGTACTTC
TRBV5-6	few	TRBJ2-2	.	CASSFGPANTGELFF	TGTGCCAGCAGCTTCGGACCCGCGAACACCGGGGAGCTGTTTTTT
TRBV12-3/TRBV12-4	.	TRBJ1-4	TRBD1	CASSSTGSREKLFF	TGTGCCAGCAGTTCGACAGGGAGTCGCGAAAAACTGTTTTTT
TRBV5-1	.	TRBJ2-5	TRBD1	CASSLERQGETQYF	TGCGCCAGCAGCTTGGAGAGACAGGGAGAGACCCAGTACTTC
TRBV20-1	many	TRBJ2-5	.	CSARVPLAVNQETQYF	TGCAGTGCTAGGGTCCCTCTAGCAGTGAACCAAGAGACCCAGTACTTC
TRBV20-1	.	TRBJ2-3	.	CSARDVYTDTQYF	TGCAGTGCTAGAGACGTCTACACAGATACGCAGTATTTT
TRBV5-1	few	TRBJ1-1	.	CASSLDIGAEAFF	TGCGCCAGCAGCTTGGATATCGGGGCTGAAGCTTTCTTT
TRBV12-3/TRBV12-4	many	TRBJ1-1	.	CASSYPEGRAFF	TGTGCCAGCAGTTATCCCGAAGGGAGAGCTTTCTTT
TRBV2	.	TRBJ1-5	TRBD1	CASSRGQGKQPQHF	TGTGCCAGCAGCCGTGGACAGGGGAAGCAGCCCCAGCATTTT
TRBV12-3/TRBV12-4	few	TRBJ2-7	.	CASRPPGQGFYEQYF	TGTGCCAGCAGACCACCGGGACAAGGATTTTACGAGCAGTACTTC
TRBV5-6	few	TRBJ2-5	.	CASSFMAQETQYF	TGTGCCAGCAGCTTCATGGCCCAAGAGACCCAGTACTTC